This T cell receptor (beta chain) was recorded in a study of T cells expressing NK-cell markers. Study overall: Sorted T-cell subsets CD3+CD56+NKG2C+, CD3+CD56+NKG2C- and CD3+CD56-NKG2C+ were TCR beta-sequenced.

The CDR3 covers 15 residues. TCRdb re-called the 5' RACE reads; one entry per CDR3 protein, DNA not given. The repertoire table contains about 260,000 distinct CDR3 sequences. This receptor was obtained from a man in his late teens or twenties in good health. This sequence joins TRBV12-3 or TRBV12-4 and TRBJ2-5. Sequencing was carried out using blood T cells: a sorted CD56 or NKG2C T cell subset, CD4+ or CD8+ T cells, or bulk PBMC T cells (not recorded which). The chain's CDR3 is CASSIRDGHQETQYF.